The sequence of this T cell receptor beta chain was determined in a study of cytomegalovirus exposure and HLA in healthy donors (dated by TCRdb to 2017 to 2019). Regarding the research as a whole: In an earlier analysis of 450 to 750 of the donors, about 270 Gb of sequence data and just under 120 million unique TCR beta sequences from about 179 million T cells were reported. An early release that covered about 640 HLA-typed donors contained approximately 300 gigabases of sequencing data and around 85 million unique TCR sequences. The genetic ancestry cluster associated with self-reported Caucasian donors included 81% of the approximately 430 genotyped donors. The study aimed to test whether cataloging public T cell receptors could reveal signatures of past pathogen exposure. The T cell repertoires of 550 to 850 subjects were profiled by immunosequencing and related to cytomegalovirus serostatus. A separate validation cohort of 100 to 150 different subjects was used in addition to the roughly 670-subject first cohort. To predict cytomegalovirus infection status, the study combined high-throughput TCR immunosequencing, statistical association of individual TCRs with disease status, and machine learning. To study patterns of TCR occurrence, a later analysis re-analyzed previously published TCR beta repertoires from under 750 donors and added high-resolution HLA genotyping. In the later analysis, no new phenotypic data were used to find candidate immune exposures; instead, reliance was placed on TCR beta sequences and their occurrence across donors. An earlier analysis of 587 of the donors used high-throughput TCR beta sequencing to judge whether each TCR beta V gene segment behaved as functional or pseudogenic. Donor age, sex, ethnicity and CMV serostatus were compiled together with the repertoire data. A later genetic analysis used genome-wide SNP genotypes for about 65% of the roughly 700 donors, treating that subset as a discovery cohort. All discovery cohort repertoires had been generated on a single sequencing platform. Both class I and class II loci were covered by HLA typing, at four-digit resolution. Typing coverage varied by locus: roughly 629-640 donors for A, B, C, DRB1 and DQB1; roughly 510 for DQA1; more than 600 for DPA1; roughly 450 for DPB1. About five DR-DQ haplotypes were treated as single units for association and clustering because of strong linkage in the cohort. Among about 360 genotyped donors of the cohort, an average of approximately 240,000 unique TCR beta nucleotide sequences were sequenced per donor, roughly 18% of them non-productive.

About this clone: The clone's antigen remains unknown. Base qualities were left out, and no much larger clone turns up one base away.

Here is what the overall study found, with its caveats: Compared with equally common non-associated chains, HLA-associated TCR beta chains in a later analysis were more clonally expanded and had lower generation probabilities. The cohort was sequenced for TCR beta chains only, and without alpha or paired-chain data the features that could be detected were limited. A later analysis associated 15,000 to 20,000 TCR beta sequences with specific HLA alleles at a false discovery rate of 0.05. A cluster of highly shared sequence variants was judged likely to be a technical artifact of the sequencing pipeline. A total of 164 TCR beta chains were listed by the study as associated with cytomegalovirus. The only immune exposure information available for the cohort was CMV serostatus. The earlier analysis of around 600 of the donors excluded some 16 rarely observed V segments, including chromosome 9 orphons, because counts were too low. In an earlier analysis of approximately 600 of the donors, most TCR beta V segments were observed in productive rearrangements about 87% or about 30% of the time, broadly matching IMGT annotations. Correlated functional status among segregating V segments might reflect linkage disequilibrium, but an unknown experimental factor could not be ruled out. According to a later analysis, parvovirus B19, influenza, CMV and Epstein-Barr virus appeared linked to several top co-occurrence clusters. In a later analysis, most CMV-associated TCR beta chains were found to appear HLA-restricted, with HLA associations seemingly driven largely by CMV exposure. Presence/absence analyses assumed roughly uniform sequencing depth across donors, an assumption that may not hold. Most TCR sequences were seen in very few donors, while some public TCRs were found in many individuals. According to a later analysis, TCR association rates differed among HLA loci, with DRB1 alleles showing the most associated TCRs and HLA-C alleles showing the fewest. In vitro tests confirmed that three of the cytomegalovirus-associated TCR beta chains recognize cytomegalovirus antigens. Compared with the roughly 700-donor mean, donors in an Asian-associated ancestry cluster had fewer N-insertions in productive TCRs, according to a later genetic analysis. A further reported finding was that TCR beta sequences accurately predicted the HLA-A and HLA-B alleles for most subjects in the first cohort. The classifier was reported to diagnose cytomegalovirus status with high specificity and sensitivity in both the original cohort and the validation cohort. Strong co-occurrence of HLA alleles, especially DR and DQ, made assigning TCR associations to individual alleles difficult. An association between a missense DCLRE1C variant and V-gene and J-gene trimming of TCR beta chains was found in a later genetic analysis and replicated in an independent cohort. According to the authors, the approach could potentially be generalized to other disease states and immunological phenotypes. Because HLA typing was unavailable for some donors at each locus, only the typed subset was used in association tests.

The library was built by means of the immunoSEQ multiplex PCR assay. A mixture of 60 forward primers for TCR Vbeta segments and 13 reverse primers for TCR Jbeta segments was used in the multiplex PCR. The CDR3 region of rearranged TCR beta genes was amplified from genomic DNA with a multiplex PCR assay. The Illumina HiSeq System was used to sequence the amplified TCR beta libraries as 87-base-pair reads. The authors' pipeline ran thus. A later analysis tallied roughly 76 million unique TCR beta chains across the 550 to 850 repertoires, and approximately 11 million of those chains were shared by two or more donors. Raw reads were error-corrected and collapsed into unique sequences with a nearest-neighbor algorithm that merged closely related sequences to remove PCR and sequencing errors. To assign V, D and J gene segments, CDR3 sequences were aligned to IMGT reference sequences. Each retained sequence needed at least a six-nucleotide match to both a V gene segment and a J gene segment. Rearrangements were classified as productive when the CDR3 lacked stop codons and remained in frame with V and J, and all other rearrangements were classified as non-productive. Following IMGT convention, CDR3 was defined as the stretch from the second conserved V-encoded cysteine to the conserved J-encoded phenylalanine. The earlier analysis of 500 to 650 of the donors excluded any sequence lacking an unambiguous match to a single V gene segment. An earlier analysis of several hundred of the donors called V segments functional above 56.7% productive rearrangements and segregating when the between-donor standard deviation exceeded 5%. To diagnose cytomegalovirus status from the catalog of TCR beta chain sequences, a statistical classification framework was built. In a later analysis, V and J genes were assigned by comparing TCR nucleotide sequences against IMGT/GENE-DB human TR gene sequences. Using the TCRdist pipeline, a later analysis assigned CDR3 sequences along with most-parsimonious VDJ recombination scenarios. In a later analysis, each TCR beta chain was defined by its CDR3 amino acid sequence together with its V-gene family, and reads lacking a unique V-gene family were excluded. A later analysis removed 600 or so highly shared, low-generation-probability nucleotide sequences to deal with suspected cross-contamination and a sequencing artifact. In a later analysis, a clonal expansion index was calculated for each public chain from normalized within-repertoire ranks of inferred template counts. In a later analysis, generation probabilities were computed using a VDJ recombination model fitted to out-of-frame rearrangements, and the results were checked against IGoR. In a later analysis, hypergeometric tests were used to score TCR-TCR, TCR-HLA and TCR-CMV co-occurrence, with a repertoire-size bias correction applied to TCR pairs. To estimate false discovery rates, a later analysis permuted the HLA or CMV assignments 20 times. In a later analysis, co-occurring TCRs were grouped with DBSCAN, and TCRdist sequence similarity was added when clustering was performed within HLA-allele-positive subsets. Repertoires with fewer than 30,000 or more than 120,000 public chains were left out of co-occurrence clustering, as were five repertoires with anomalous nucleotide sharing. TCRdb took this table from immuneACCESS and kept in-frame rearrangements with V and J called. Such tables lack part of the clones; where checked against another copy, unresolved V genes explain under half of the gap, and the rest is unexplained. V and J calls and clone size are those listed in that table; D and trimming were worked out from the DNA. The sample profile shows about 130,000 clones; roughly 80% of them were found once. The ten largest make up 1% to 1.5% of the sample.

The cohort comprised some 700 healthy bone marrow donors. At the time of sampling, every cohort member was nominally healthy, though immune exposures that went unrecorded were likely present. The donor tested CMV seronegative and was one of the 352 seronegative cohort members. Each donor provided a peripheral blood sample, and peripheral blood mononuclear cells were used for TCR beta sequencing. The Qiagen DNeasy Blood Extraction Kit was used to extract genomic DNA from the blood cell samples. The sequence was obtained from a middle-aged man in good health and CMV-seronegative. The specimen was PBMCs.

The bases read TGTGCCAGCAGCCTCCGGAGGGCAGATACGCAGTATTTT. Its product reads: CASSLRRADTQYF. The rearrangement combines TRBV7-3 with TRBJ2-3, with a weak D call of TRBD2 (6 bases match). CDR1 SGHTA and CDR2 FQGTGA were looked up in the germline V gene. V and J lose 5 bases and 4 bases, and a span of 10 bases separates them. Including cysteine and phenylalanine, the CDR3 has 13 amino acids. Solely the CDR3 DNA is kept, with 39 bases framed from the first base.